This paragraph reports one TCR beta chain. The data were obtained in a study of cytomegalovirus exposure and HLA in healthy donors. Germline-derived CDR1 and CDR2 are MNHEY and SMNVEV (reference sequence). The CDR3 contains 14 residues. V was clipped by 11 bases and J by 1 base; unmatched bases: 8. A multiplex PCR was run with 60 Vbeta primers and 13 Jbeta primers. Some clones are missing from TCRdb's copy, which holds only in-frame ones; the method was immunoSEQ multiplex PCR. The sample shows 150,000 or so clones, 75% to 80% of them seen only once. The receptor's source is a man aged 50 or older in good health and CMV-seropositive. The specimen sequenced was PBMCs. The chain employs TRBV27 and TRBJ2-1, with 7 bases lining up with TRBD1. Here the CDR3 reads CAARQGGSYNEQFF. As DNA, the CDR3 is TGTGCCGCCAGACAGGGTGGGTCCTACAATGAGCAGTTCTTC.